Below are 2 T cell receptor beta chains sequenced from a single sample in a study of T cells in Graves' hyperthyroidism and ophthalmopathy. Amplification of TCR beta CDR3 regions used RNA as the template. Carried out on the TCR CDR3, a first-round RT-PCR used the HTBI primer set. TCRdb re-derived calls from the multiplex PCR reads in MiXCR, one entry per CDR3 protein. The table shows roughly 500,000 distinct CDR3 sequences, with approximately 22% occurring only once. The material sequenced was blood. The receptor set was obtained from a woman between 65 and 79 years old with Graves' ophthalmopathy.

The CDR3 sequence: CASRTSGTYNEQFF. The CDR3 DNA follows: TGTGCCAGCAGGACTAGCGGGACTTACAATGAGCAGTTCTTC. The V and J genes are TRBV12-3 or TRBV12-4 and TRBJ2-1; TRBD2 agrees at 11 bases. This CDR3 is built from 14 residues. V lost 6 bases to trimming and J lost 4 bases; unmatched junction nucleotides: 2.

This clonotype was seen just once. This chain joins TRBV7-9 and TRBJ1-6; D not certain. CDR1 is SEHNR, CDR2 FQNEAQ, per germline (reference sequence). This CDR3 region has 14 residues. The V end lost 5 bases, the J end lost 7 bases, and 12 bases lay between the germline ends. This chain's CDR3 is CASSLSDGNSPLHF. The CDR3 region has the DNA TGTGCCAGCAGCCTTTCGGACGGAAATTCACCCCTCCACTTT.